The entry below gives a single T cell receptor beta chain sequence along with its context. The sample belongs to a study of T-cell memory formation after mild COVID-19. TCRdb independently ran MiXCR on the 5' RACE reads; one entry per CDR3 protein. Of about 190,000 distinct CDR3 sequences listed, about 17% are singletons. The clonotype comes from an adult woman who had mild COVID-19 (a few samples of this study predate the infection). Cell type and time point are not known. Sequenced sample: PBMCs or a T cell subset sorted from them (not recorded which).

The CDR3 DNA follows: TGTGCCAGCAGAGGGACAGGGGACGGAGAGACCCAGTACTTC. Protein sequence: CASRGTGDGETQYF. V usage is TRBV5-4 and J usage is TRBJ2-5; TRBD1 agrees at 10 bases. Trimming took 5 bases from V and 4 from J; bases not matched to a gene: 5. Per germline, CDR1 SGHNT and CDR2 YYREEE (reference sequence). The CDR3 spans 14 residues.